This T cell receptor beta chain was captured by sequencing in a study of OX40 agonist ivuxolimab in advanced cancers. Overall study findings and caveats: Expanded clones were, on average, more numerous among CD8+ T cells than CD4+.

The germline V gene has CDR1 MNHEY and CDR2 SMNVEV (reference sequence). This CDR3 contains 13 residues. Trimming shortened V by 0 bases and J by 4 bases, and 7 bases separated the two germline ends. The protocol was immunoSEQ multiplex PCR, while the TCRdb copy is restricted to in-frame clones and leaves out a portion. The data contain 80,000 to 95,000 clones, about 90% of them singletons. With respect to this clone: Its specificity is not known.

The source of this sequence is an adult with an advanced solid tumor such as melanoma, head and neck, liver or kidney cancer. The chain couples TRBV27 to TRBJ2-7; no firm D call. Specimen: CD4+ or CD8+ T cells sorted from blood, collected in a trial of the OX40 agonist ivuxolimab. CDR3 amino acids: CASSLSPGYEQYF. The CDR3 nucleotides are TGTGCCAGCAGTTTATCGCCCGGGTACGAGCAGTACTTC.